The rows below give T cell receptor beta chains drawn from one sample of a study of shared clonotypes between healthy human individuals. Assay used: immunoSEQ multiplex PCR; TCRdb lists only in-frame clones, some missing. The data show 2 million or so clones, over 85% seen once. Sequenced material: naive CD4+ T cells sorted from blood. The receptor set was obtained from a man aged 18-30 years in good health. Each CDR3 is given with its conserved first and last residue. D genes are given only for firm matches.

j_call,v_call,d_call,cdr3_aa,cdr3_nt
TRBJ2-3,TRBV7-2,-,CASSPPITDTQYF,TGTGCCAGCAGCCCCCCTATTACAGATACGCAGTATTTT
TRBJ1-2,TRBV11-3,-,CASSLYLGKVGYTF,TGTGCCAGCAGCTTATACTTGGGGAAAGTTGGCTACACCTTC
TRBJ2-7,TRBV18,-,CASSTDRNEQYF,TGTGCCAGCTCAACTGACAGGAATGAGCAGTACTTC
TRBJ1-1,TRBV6-5,-,CASSLAGGIVGAFF,TGTGCCAGCAGCTTAGCGGGGGGCATAGTTGGAGCTTTCTTT
TRBJ2-7,TRBV18,-,CASSPLLGRLTYEQYF,TGTGCCAGCTCACCACTTTTGGGGCGACTTACCTACGAGCAGTACTTC
TRBJ1-1,TRBV7-9,-,CASTTKDSNTEAFF,TGTGCCAGCACCACAAAGGACAGTAACACTGAAGCTTTCTTT
TRBJ1-1,TRBV5-1,TRBD1,CASSEQGSTEAFF,TGCGCCAGCAGCGAACAGGGGAGTACTGAAGCTTTCTTT
TRBJ1-6,TRBV7-9,-,CASSLGRSSYNSPLHF,TGTGCCAGCAGCTTGGGCAGGAGCTCCTATAATTCACCCCTCCACTTT
TRBJ2-7,TRBV6-5,-,CASSYFHGEQYF,TGTGCCAGCAGTTACTTCCATGGGGAGCAGTACTTC
TRBJ2-5,TRBV5-1,TRBD1,CASSPRTGVEETQYF,TGCGCCAGCAGCCCGAGGACAGGGGTAGAAGAGACCCAGTACTTC